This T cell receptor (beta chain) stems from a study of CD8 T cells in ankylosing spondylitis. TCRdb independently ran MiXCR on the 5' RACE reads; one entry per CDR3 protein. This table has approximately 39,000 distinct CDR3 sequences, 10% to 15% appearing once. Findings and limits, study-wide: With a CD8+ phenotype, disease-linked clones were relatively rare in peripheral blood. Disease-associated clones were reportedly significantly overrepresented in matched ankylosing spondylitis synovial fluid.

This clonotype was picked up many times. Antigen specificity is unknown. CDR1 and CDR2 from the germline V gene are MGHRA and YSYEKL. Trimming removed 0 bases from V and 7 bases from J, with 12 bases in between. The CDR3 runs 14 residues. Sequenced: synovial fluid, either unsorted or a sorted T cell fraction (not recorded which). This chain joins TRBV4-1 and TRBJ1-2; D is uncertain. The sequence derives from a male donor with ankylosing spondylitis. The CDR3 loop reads CASSQDGFDGGYTF. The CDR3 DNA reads TGCGCCAGCAGCCAAGATGGGTTCGATGGTGGCTACACCTTC.